This T cell receptor (beta chain) stems from a study of beta chain features in type 1 diabetes. The V end lost 1 base, the J end lost 2 bases, and 16 bases lay between the germline ends. From germline, CDR1 is SGHRS and CDR2 YFSETQ. CDR3 length: 16 residues. Expressed TCRB transcripts were sequenced because the entire RNA isolate underwent reverse transcription. TCRdb's copy holds only in-frame clones and misses some; the assay was immunoSEQ multiplex PCR. The sample yields under 200,000 clones, approximately 9% seen once. In its sample, this clone was seen a few times. Sequenced: central memory CD4+ T cells from blood. V usage is TRBV5-1 and J usage is TRBJ2-7, with D possibly being TRBD1 (7 bases). The clonotype originates from a woman under 30 in good health. CDR3 amino acids: CASSLPRQGGTYEQYF. DNA for the CDR3: TGCGCCAGCAGCTTGCCTCGGCAGGGGGGAACCTACGAGCAGTACTTC.